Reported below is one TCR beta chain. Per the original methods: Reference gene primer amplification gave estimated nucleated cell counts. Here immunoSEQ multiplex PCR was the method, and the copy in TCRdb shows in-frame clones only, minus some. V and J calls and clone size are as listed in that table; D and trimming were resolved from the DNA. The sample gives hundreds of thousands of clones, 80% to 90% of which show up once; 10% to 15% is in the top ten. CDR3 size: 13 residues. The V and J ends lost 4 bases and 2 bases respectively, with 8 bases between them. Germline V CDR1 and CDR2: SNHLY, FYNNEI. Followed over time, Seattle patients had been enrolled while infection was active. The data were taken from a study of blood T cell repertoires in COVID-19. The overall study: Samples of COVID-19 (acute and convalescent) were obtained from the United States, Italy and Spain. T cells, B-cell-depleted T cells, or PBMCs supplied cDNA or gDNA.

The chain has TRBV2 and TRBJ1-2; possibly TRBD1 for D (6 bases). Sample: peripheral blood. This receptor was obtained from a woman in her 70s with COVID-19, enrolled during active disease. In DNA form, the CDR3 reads TGTGCCAGCAGTGGGACAGCCAACTATGGCTACACCTTC. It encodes CASSGTANYGYTF.